Each of the 8 T cell receptor beta chains below was sequenced from the same sample in a study of Ad26.COV2.S vaccination and SARS-CoV-2 variants. Generated by immunoSEQ multiplex PCR, the TCRdb table keeps only in-frame clones and is missing some. In the table there are about 350,000 clones, 85% to 90% of which are singletons. Treatment reported: about 20 received Ad26.COV2.S at low or high dose, single or two shots; 5 received placebo; per-sample allocation not given. Day 63 after the first vaccine or placebo injection was the time point for sampling. The sequencing used peripheral blood, collected in a trial of Ad26.COV2.S vaccine versus placebo. These receptors were collected from a person between 18 and 65 years old who received the Ad26.COV2.S COVID-19 vaccine or a placebo.

This chain joins TRBV27 and TRBJ1-1; D remains unclear. The CDR3 totals 14 residues. CDR1 and CDR2 from the germline V gene are MNHEY and SMNVEV (reference sequence). The ends were cut back, 3 bases at V and 4 bases at J, with 12 bases in the middle. DNA for the CDR3: TGTGCCAGCAGTTTCTTGAGGTGGGGCACTGAAGCTTTCTTT. This codes for CASSFLRWGTEAFF.

This chain joins TRBV13 and TRBJ1-2; 10 positions agree with TRBD1. J was trimmed by 8 bases and V by 3 bases; bases with no gene match: 6. The CDR3 has 14 residues. CDR1 is PRHDT and CDR2 is FYEKMQ in the germline V gene (reference sequence). The CDR3: CASSFRDRGFGYTF. The CDR3 DNA reads TGTGCCAGCAGCTTCCGGGACAGGGGTTTCGGCTACACCTTC. The variable domain in full, completed from reference TRBV13 and TRBJ1-2, reads AAGVIQSPRHLIKEKRETATLKCYPIPRHDTVYWYQQGPGQDPQFLISFYEKMQSDKGSIPDRFSAQQFSDYHSELNMSSLELGDSALYFCASSFRDRGFGYTFGSGTRLTVV.

CDR3 DNA sequence: TGTGCCAGCTCACCACCGGGACAGGGGGACGGCACTGAAGCTTTCTTT. Protein product: CASSPPGQGDGTEAFF. The chain has TRBV18 and TRBJ1-1; 11 bases agree with TRBD1. The length of the CDR3 is 16 residues. V was clipped by 0 bases and J by 4 bases; unmatched bases: 4. CDR1 and CDR2 (germline): KGHSH, LQKENI.

V usage is TRBV11-2 and J usage is TRBJ2-2; 7 nucleotides align to TRBD1. The CDR3 contains 14 residues. CDR1 and CDR2 from the germline V gene are SGHAT and FQNNGV. The ends lost 5 bases at V and 2 bases at J; junction bases unmatched: 2. The CDR3 loop reads CASSRDSNTGELFF. DNA for the CDR3: TGTGCCAGCAGCCGGGACAGTAACACCGGGGAGCTGTTTTTT.

The chain combines TRBV7-8 with TRBJ2-7; 8 nucleotides align to TRBD1. Germline trimming cut 4 bases from V and 3 bases from J; bases unmatched to any gene: 2. This CDR3 is 13 amino acids long. CDR1 is SGHVS, CDR2 FQNEAQ, per germline. In DNA, the CDR3 is TGTGCCAGCAGCTACGACAGGGGCTACGAGCAGTACTTC. Translation gives CASSYDRGYEQYF.

The genes are TRBV27 and TRBJ2-1; D ambiguous. V was pared by 8 bases and J by 0 bases, with 14 bases between. The CDR3 length is 15 residues. Germline V gene sequence: CDR1 MNHEY, CDR2 SMNVEV (reference sequence). In DNA form, the CDR3 reads TGTGCCAGCCTCTCCGGCGGAAGCTCCTACAATGAGCAGTTCTTC. Translating it yields CASLSGGSSYNEQFF.

The J gene is TRBJ1-1, the V gene TRBV29-1, with D perhaps TRBD1 (6 bases). CDR1 is SQVTM, CDR2 ANQGSEA, per germline. This CDR3 is 13 amino acids long. V lost 6 bases, J lost 3 bases, and 14 bases lay in between. This CDR3 reads CSVQGQGYTEAFF. CDR3 DNA: TGCAGCGTCCAGGGGCAGGGCTACACTGAAGCTTTCTTT.

The chain carries TRBV3-1 (or the pseudogene TRBV3-2) and TRBJ2-5; the D is unclear. With 3 bases removed from V and 3 bases from J, the gap between germline ends came to 2 bases. Germline CDR1 LGHDT, CDR2 YNNKEL (reference sequence). The length of the CDR3 is 11 residues. The CDR3 region is CASSQEETQYF. The CDR3 region has the DNA TGTGCCAGCAGCCAGGAAGAGACCCAGTACTTC.